This passage covers 7 T cell receptor beta chains from one sample sequenced in a study of T cell responses to AZD1222 COVID-19 vaccine. Only in-frame clones appear in the TCRdb table, and some are missing; sequencing was by immunoSEQ multiplex PCR. The sample has 95,000 to 100,000 clones, about four fifths seen once. Sequenced material: peripheral blood, taken 28 days after the second AZD1222 dose. The origin of the receptors is an adult who received the AZD1222 COVID-19 vaccine.

V gene TRBV5-4 combines with J gene TRBJ2-5, with 16 bases fitting TRBD2. Germline V CDR1 and CDR2: SGHNT, YYREEE (reference sequence). The V and J ends lost 3 bases and 8 bases, in that order; junction bases with no gene match: 4. The CDR3 is made up of 15 amino acids. CDR3 in amino acids: CASSWGLAGGETQYF. The CDR3 DNA reads TGTGCCAGCAGCTGGGGACTAGCGGGGGGGGAAACCCAGTACTTC.

This clone appeared once. CDR3 residues: CASSDTRTTNEKLFF. CDR3 nucleotide sequence: TGTGCCAGCAGTGACACCAGAACAACTAATGAAAAACTGTTTTTT. The chain uses TRBV25-1 and TRBJ1-4; D gene unclear. Germline V CDR1 and CDR2: MGHDK, SYGVNS. The CDR3 has 15 residues. V was pared by 3 bases and J by 0 bases, with 8 bases between.

About this clone: The junction departs from the called germline gene at one end, perhaps through a read error. This sequence joins TRBV5-1 and TRBJ1-1; tentatively, D is TRBD1 (6 bases). Germline V gene data show CDR1 as SGHRS and CDR2 as YFSETQ. CDR3 length: 14 residues. The CDR3 nucleotides are TGCGCCAGCACCTTGGGCAGGGGAAACACTGAAGCTTTCTTT. This sequence encodes CASTLGRGNTEAFF.

The chain couples TRBV4-3 to TRBJ1-2, with a tentative D call TRBD1 (6 bases). V was clipped by 0 bases and J by 3 bases, with 11 bases between them. Per germline, CDR1 LGHNA and CDR2 YSLEER. The CDR3 covers 15 residues. The CDR3 DNA follows: TGCGCCAGCAGCCAAGAAGTGGCAGGGGACTATGGCTACACCTTC. The encoded protein is CASSQEVAGDYGYTF.

CDR3 sequence: CASSVAGRFGYTF. CDR3 DNA sequence: TGTGCCAGCAGCGTAGCTGGAAGGTTCGGCTACACCTTC. The chain recombines TRBV9 with TRBJ1-2; no firm D call. The CDR3 is made up of 13 amino acids. The V end lost 0 bases, the J end lost 8 bases, and 11 bases lay between the germline ends. The V gene's germline CDR1 is SGDLS and CDR2 YYNGEE.

The chain carries TRBV11-2 and TRBJ2-7; maybe TRBD1 (5 bases). Trimming shortened V by 5 bases and J by 1 base, and 9 bases separated the two germline ends. The CDR3 is 13 amino acids. Germline CDR1 is SGHAT and CDR2 is FQNNGV. The DNA for the CDR3 is TGTGCCAGCAGCACGACAGTGTCCTACGAGCAGTACTTC. Its translation: CASSTTVSYEQYF.

The chain joins TRBV12-3 or TRBV12-4 to TRBJ1-2; 9 positions agree with TRBD1. The CDR3 runs to 13 residues. V dropped 6 bases and J dropped 2; count of bases not matched to a gene: 1. The CDR3 loop is CASRGTGNYGYTF. CDR3 nucleotides: TGTGCCAGCAGGGGGACAGGGAACTATGGCTACACCTTC.